This passage covers 27 T cell receptor beta chains from one sample sequenced in a study of blood T cell repertoires in COVID-19. Profiling relied on immunoSEQ multiplex PCR, and the TCRdb table lists in-frame clones only, not all of them. Of roughly 140,000 clones in the sample, 65% to 85% were seen once. The source material was peripheral blood. These receptors were obtained from a woman older than 75 with acute or convalescent COVID-19.

The chain joins TRBV27 to TRBJ1-2; D is possibly TRBD1 (5 bases). CDR3 length: 14 amino acids. Per germline, CDR1 MNHEY and CDR2 SMNVEV (reference sequence). The V end was cut by 3 bases, the J end by 7 bases, with 15 bases between. The CDR3, as DNA: TGTGCCAGCAGTTTTAGGCAGGGTGAAGGTGGCTACACCTTC. Its translation is CASSFRQGEGGYTF.

This clone was counted a few times. The gene calls are TRBV5-1 and TRBJ1-4, with a possible D match to TRBD1 (6 bases). Germline CDR1 reads SGHRS; CDR2 reads YFSETQ. The V end was cut by 1 base, the J end by 7 bases, with 14 bases between. This CDR3 comprises 15 residues. CDR3 DNA: TGCGCCAGCAGCTTGAATCAGGGGTCGGTTGAAAAACTGTTTTTT. It translates to CASSLNQGSVEKLFF.

The chain joins TRBV3-1 (or the pseudogene TRBV3-2) to TRBJ1-2; no clear D. Deletions cut 3 bases from V and 8 bases from J, with 7 bases between. Germline-derived CDR1 and CDR2 are LGHDT and YNNKEL (reference sequence). This CDR3 has 11 amino acids. In DNA form, the CDR3 reads TGTGCCAGCAGCCATACGGAGGGCTACACCTTC. As protein: CASSHTEGYTF.

CDR3 DNA: TGTGCCAGCAGCCTAAGGACTAGCGGGAGGGCCGGAGAGACCCAGTACTTC. It encodes CASSLRTSGRAGETQYF. The rearrangement joins TRBV7-6 to TRBJ2-5; TRBD2 matches 15 bases. This CDR3 has 17 amino acids. Trimming removed 5 bases from V and 4 bases from J; junction bases left unmatched: 8. Germline V CDR1 and CDR2: SGHVS, FNYEAQ.

V usage is TRBV19 and J usage is TRBJ1-1; D possibly corresponds to TRBD1 (5 bases). The CDR3 runs 14 residues. Trimming removed 4 bases from V and 1 base from J, with 10 bases in between. Germline CDR1 is LNHDA and CDR2 is SQIVND (reference sequence). CDR3 in DNA: TGTGCCAGTAGTAAAGGGGCATCGAACACTGAAGCTTTCTTT. It encodes CASSKGASNTEAFF.

The chain has TRBV7-2 and TRBJ2-2, with D possibly matching TRBD2 (5 bases). There are 14 residues in the CDR3. Looked up from germline, CDR1 is SGHTA and CDR2 is FQGNSA. The germline V and J ends were trimmed by 4 bases and 4 bases, with 10 bases remaining between them. The CDR3 bases are TGTGCCAGCAGCTATACTAGAATCACCGGGGAGCTGTTTTTT. Amino acid sequence: CASSYTRITGELFF.

The V gene is TRBV6-5, the J gene TRBJ1-5; D gene ambiguous. The CDR3 runs 14 residues. V was pared by 4 bases and J by 1 base, with 8 bases between. Germline CDR1 reads MNHEY; CDR2 reads SVGAGI. The CDR3 DNA is TGTGCCAGCAGTTTTGAGAGGAGCAATCAGCCCCAGCATTTT. Residues: CASSFERSNQPQHF.

Comments on this clone: The junction shows a germline mismatch at one end, possibly a read error. J is TRBJ2-3 and V is TRBV29-1, with no clear D. Germline V gene sequence: CDR1 SQVTM, CDR2 ANQGSEA. The CDR3 consists of 12 residues. The CDR3 sequence is CSWSVGTDTQYF. For the CDR3, the DNA is TGTAGTTGGAGCGTGGGCACAGATACGCAGTATTTT.

The CDR3: CASSYSGVMNTEAFF. The CDR3 DNA sequence: TGTGCCAGCAGTTACTCCGGGGTCATGAACACTGAAGCTTTCTTT. The V call is TRBV6-5, the J call TRBJ1-1, with D hard to call. V lost 0 bases and J 0 bases, leaving 8 bases between the germline ends. The CDR3 has 15 residues. CDR1 is MNHEY, CDR2 SVGAGI, per germline.

This sequence joins TRBV5-4 and TRBJ1-1; D is perhaps TRBD1 (5 bases). Germline-derived CDR1 and CDR2 are SGHNT and YYREEE (reference sequence). V was pared by 2 bases and J by 0 bases, with 11 bases between. The CDR3 loop spans 15 amino acids. Written as DNA, the CDR3 is TGTGCCAGCAGCTTAACAGGAGGGATGAACACTGAAGCTTTCTTT. It translates to CASSLTGGMNTEAFF. Combining the CDR3 with reference TRBV5-4 and TRBJ1-1 gives the whole variable domain ETGVTQSPTHLIKTRGQQVTLRCSSQSGHNTVSWYQQALGQGPQFIFQYYREEENGRGNFPPRFSGLQFPNYSSELNVNALELDDSALYLCASSLTGGMNTEAFFGQGTRLTVV.

This chain uses TRBV20-1 with TRBJ2-1; 10 nucleotides match TRBD2. This CDR3 contains 14 residues. Germline V lookup: CDR1 DFQATT, CDR2 SNEGSKA (reference sequence). V was pared by 3 bases and J by 4 bases, with 3 bases of the junction left unmatched. CDR3 nucleotide sequence: TGCAGTGCTAGTAGGACTAGCGGTTACAATGAGCAGTTCTTC. Encoded protein: CSASRTSGYNEQFF.

The chain carries TRBV5-1 and TRBJ2-1; 11 nucleotides align to TRBD2. The V segment lost 5 bases and the J segment 9 bases; nucleotides outside the gene matches: 10. Per the germline V gene, CDR1 is SGHRS and CDR2 is YFSETQ. The CDR3 loop spans 15 amino acids. CDR3 loop: CASRLGLAGTVEQFF. Here the CDR3 DNA reads TGCGCCAGCAGACTCGGACTAGCGGGTACCGTTGAGCAGTTCTTC.

The rearrangement links TRBV21-1 to TRBJ1-1; the D segment call TRBD1 is taken from the table without a DNA check. TRBV21-1 is designated a pseudogene. This CDR3 region has 11 residues. CDR3 loop: CASSPGGEAFF. As DNA, the CDR3 is TGTGCCAGCAGCCCAGGGGGCGAAGCTTTCTTT.

V gene TRBV6-6 combines with J gene TRBJ1-2; D uncertain. V was trimmed by 8 bases and J by 13 bases, leaving 14 bases between them. The CDR3 sequence is 10 residues long. The germline CDR1 and CDR2 sequences are MNHNY and SVGAGI (reference sequence). For the CDR3, the DNA is TGTGCCAGCTCAAGTGAGAGGGTCACCTTC. This codes for CASSSERVTF.

This chain joins TRBV10-3 and TRBJ1-5; no clear D. The ends were cut back, 2 bases at V and 0 bases at J, with 11 bases in the middle. CDR1 is ENHRY, CDR2 SYGVKD, per germline. The length of the CDR3 is 16 residues. The CDR3 loop reads CAISEGRGYSNQPQHF. The CDR3 DNA is TGTGCCATCAGTGAGGGGCGGGGATATAGCAATCAGCCCCAGCATTTT.

The chain is built from TRBV2 and TRBJ1-6, with 7 bases aligning to TRBD1. The CDR3 runs 17 residues. Germline values: CDR1 SNHLY, CDR2 FYNNEI. Unmatched junction bases numbered 9, after V lost 5 bases and J lost 2 bases. CDR3: CASSRKAGTAYNSPLHF. Here the CDR3 DNA reads TGTGCCAGCAGTAGAAAAGCCGGGACAGCCTATAATTCACCCCTCCACTTT.

V gene TRBV11-2 combines with J gene TRBJ1-1; no definite D call. CDR1 and CDR2 from the germline V gene are SGHAT and FQNNGV. CDR3 size: 15 residues. Trimming shortened V by 5 bases and J by 1 base, and 14 bases separated the two germline ends. This chain's CDR3 is CASSKTGIKNTEAFF. In DNA form, the CDR3 reads TGTGCCAGCAGCAAGACCGGGATCAAGAACACTGAAGCTTTCTTT.

The chain is built from TRBV6-1 and TRBJ1-1; weak D call: TRBD1 (5 bases). Trimming took 2 bases from V and 5 from J, leaving 9 bases between them. The CDR3 has 13 residues. The germline V gene has CDR1 MNHNS and CDR2 SASEGT. The CDR3 protein is CASSEIRGTEAFF. As DNA, the CDR3 is TGTGCCAGCAGTGAAATTAGGGGAACTGAAGCTTTCTTT.

This chain links TRBV19 with TRBJ1-1; TRBD1 matches 9 bases. The germline CDR1 and CDR2 sequences are LNHDA and SQIVND (reference sequence). There are 15 residues in the CDR3. V lost 3 bases and J lost 0; bases outside the gene matches: 2. CDR3 sequence: CASSMRDRVNTEAFF. DNA for the CDR3: TGTGCCAGTAGTATGAGGGACAGGGTGAACACTGAAGCTTTCTTT.

The V gene is TRBV24-1, the J gene TRBJ1-5, with a tentative D call TRBD1 (5 bases). CDR3 length equals 13 residues. V lost 3 bases and J 5 bases, leaving 7 bases between the germline ends. From germline, CDR1 is KGHDR and CDR2 SFDVKD. This CDR3 reads CATSDGGDQPQHF. In nucleotides, the CDR3 is TGTGCCACCAGTGATGGGGGGGATCAGCCCCAGCATTTT.

The V call is TRBV7-2, the J call TRBJ1-2; no clear D gene. The germline V gene has CDR1 SGHTA and CDR2 FQGNSA. V shed 4 bases and J shed 5 bases, with 17 bases lying between them. CDR3 length: 15 amino acids. The CDR3: CASSSGNTLTYGYTF. Written as DNA, the CDR3 is TGTGCCAGCAGCTCCGGGAACACCTTGACATATGGCTACACCTTC.

The chain employs TRBV4-1 and TRBJ2-2; 7 bases map to TRBD1. V was pared by 4 bases and J by 7 bases, with 15 bases of the junction left unmatched. CDR3 size: 17 residues. Germline lookup yields CDR1 MGHRA and CDR2 YSYEKL. For the CDR3, the DNA is TGCGCCAGCAGCCGGGCCTCAGGGGGAAAAAAGGGCGGGGAGCTGTTTTTT. This translates into CASSRASGGKKGGELFF.

The chain uses TRBV19 and TRBJ2-6, with no clear D. The germline V gene has CDR1 LNHDA and CDR2 SQIVND (reference sequence). Trimming removed 3 bases from V and 0 bases from J, with 6 bases in between. The CDR3 consists of 15 residues. The CDR3 is CASSILSSGANVLTF. The CDR3, as DNA: TGTGCCAGTAGTATCCTTAGCTCTGGGGCCAACGTCCTGACTTTC.

CDR3 residues: CASSEEEAANRAKNIQYF. The CDR3 DNA sequence: TGTGCCAGCAGTGAAGAGGAGGCGGCCAATAGGGCCAAAAACATTCAGTACTTC. The rearrangement uses TRBV6-1 and TRBJ2-4; perhaps TRBD2 as D (5 bases). The V end lost 1 base, the J end lost 1 base, and 17 bases lay between the germline ends. The length of the CDR3 is 18 residues. Germline CDR1 and CDR2: MNHNS and SASEGT.

V and J are TRBV28 and TRBJ1-3; D is perhaps TRBD1 (5 bases). This CDR3 spans 15 amino acids. Germline CDR1 MDHEN, CDR2 SYDVKM. With 6 bases removed from V and 0 bases from J, the gap between germline ends came to 12 bases. CDR3 loop: CASRGGTASGNTIYF. CDR3 DNA: TGTGCCAGCAGGGGAGGGACGGCCTCTGGAAACACCATATATTTT.

The chain links TRBV5-1 to TRBJ2-1, with 8 nucleotides matching TRBD2. This CDR3 is built from 18 residues. V shed 1 base, J shed 3 bases, and the junction held 12 bases outside the gene matches. From germline, CDR1 is SGHRS and CDR2 YFSETQ. Written as DNA, the CDR3 is TGCGCCAGCAGCTTGATGTTAGCGGGACCTGACTACTACAATGAGCAGTTCTTC. This gives the protein CASSLMLAGPDYYNEQFF.

CDR3 protein: CASSEVRGGITEAFF. DNA for the CDR3: TGCGCCAGCAGTGAGGTCCGGGGCGGGATCACTGAAGCTTTCTTT. The chain links TRBV10-2 to TRBJ1-1; the D gene is possibly TRBD1 (5 bases). Germline CDR1 is WSHSY and CDR2 is SAAADI. The CDR3 runs 15 residues. V dropped 2 bases and J dropped 4 bases, with 14 bases sitting between them.